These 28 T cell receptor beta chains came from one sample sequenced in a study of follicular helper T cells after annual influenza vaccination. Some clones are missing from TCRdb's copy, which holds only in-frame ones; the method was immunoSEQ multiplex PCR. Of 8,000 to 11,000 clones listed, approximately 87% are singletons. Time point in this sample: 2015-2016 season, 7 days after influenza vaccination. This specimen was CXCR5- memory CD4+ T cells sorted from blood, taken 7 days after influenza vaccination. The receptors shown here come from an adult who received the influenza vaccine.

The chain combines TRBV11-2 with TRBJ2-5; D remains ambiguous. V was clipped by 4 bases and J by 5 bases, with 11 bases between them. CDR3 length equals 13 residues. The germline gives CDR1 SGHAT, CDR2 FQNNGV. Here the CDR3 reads CASSSLSLETQYF. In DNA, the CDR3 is TGTGCCAGCAGCTCCCTCAGTTTGGAGACCCAGTACTTC.

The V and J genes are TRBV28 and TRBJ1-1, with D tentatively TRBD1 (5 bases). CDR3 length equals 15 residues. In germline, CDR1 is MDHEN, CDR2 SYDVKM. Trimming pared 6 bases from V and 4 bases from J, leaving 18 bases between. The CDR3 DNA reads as TGTGCCAGCAGCGCCCATACAGGCGGTGTCACTGAAGCTTTCTTT. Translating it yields CASSAHTGGVTEAFF.

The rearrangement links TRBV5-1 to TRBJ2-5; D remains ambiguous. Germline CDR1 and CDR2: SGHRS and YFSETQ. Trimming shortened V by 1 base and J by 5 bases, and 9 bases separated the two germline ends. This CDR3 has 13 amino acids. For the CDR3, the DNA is TGCGCCAGCAGCTTGTCTCTAGTTGAGACCCAGTACTTC. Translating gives CASSLSLVETQYF.

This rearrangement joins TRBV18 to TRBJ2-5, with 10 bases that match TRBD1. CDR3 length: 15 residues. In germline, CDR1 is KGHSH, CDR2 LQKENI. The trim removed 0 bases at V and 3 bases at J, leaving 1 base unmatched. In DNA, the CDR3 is TGTGCCAGCTCACCACCGGGACAGGGGAAAGAGACCCAGTACTTC. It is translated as CASSPPGQGKETQYF.

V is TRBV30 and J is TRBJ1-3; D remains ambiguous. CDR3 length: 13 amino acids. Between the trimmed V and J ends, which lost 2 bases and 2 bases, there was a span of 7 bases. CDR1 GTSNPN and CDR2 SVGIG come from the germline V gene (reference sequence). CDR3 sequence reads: CAWSRGAGNTIYF. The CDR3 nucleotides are TGTGCCTGGAGTCGGGGAGCTGGAAACACCATATATTTT.

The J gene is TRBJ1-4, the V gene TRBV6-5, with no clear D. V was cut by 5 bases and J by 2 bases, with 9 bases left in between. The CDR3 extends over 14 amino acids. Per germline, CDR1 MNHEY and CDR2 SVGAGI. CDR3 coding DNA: TGTGCCAGCAGTCGGACTGCGACTAATGAAAAACTGTTTTTT. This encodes CASSRTATNEKLFF.

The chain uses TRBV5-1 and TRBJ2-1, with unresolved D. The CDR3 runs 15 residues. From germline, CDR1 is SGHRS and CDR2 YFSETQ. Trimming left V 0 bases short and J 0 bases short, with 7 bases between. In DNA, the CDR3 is TGCGCCAGCAGCTTGGACATTAGCTCCTACAATGAGCAGTTCTTC. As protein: CASSLDISSYNEQFF.

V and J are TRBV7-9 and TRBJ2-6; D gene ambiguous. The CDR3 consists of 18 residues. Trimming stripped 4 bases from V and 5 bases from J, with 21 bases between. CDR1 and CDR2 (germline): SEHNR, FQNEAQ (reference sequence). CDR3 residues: CASSYQVYLTSRANVLTF. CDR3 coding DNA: TGTGCCAGCAGCTATCAGGTATACCTGACAAGTCGGGCCAACGTCCTGACTTTC.

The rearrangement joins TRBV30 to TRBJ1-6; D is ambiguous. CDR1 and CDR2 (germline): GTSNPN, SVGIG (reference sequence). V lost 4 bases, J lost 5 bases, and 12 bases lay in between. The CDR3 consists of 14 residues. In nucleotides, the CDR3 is TGTGCCTGGAAGCGGAGACCAGATAATTCACCCCTCCACTTT. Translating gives CAWKRRPDNSPLHF.

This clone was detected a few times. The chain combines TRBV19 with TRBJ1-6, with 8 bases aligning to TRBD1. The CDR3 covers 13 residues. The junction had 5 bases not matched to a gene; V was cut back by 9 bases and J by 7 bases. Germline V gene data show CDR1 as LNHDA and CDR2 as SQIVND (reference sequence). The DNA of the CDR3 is TGTGCCAGCACGACAGGGGACAATTCACCCCTCCACTTT. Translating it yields CASTTGDNSPLHF.

Here the CDR3 reads CASSGGQGNEKLFF. The CDR3, as DNA: TGTGCCAGCAGCGGCGGACAGGGAAATGAAAAACTGTTTTTT. The rearrangement joins TRBV9 to TRBJ1-4; 8 bases align to TRBD1. Germline V gene sequence: CDR1 SGDLS, CDR2 YYNGEE. There are 14 residues in the CDR3. With V trimmed by 3 bases and J by 5 bases, 3 bases remained unmatched.

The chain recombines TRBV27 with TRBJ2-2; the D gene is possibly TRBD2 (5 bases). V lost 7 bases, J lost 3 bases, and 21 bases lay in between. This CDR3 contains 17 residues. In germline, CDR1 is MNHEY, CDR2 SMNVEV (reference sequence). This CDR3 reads CASNRRGDPLHTGELFF. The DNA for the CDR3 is TGTGCCAGCAACCGACGGGGTGACCCCCTTCACACCGGGGAGCTGTTTTTT.

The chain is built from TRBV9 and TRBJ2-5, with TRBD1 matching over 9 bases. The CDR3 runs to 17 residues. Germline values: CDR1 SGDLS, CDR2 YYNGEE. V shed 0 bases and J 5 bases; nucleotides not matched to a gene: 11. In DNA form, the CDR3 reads TGTGCCAGCAGCGTAGGACCGGGACAGGGAAAGCGGGAGACCCAGTACTTC. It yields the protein CASSVGPGQGKRETQYF.

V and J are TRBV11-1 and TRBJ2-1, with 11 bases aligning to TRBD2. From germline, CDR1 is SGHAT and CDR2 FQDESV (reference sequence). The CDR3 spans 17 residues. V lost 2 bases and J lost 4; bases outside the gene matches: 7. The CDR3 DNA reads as TGTGCCAGCAGCTTAAATTGGTGGACTAGCGGGTACAATGAGCAGTTCTTC. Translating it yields CASSLNWWTSGYNEQFF. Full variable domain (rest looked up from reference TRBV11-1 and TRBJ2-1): EAEVAQSPRYKITEKSQAVAFWCDPISGHATLYWYRQILGQGPELLVQFQDESVVDDSQLPKDRFSAERLKGVDSTLKIQPAELGDSAMYLCASSLNWWTSGYNEQFFGPGTRLTVL.

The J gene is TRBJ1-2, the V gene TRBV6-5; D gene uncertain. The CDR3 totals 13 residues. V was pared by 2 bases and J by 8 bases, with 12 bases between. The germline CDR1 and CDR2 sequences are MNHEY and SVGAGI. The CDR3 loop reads CASSYSGAGGYTF. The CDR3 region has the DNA TGTGCCAGCAGTTACAGTGGCGCGGGAGGCTACACCTTC.

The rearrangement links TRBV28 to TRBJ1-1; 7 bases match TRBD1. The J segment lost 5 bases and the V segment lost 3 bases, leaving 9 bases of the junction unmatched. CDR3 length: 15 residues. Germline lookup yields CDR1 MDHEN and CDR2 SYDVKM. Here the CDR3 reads CASSLGATGQTEAFF. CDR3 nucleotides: TGTGCCAGCAGTTTGGGGGCGACGGGACAGACTGAAGCTTTCTTT.

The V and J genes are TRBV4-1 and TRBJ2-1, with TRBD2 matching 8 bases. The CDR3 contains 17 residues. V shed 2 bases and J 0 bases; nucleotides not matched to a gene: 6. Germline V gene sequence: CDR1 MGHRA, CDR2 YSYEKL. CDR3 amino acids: CASSQIIAGTSYNEQFF. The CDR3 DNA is TGCGCCAGCAGCCAAATTATAGCGGGGACCTCCTACAATGAGCAGTTCTTC.

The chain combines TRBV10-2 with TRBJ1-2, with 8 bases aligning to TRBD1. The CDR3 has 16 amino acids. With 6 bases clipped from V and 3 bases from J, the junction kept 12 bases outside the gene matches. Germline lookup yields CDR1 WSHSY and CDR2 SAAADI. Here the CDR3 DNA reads TGCGCCAGCAGCGGGGACACAGGGGGAGATTACTATGGCTACACCTTC. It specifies CASSGDTGGDYYGYTF.

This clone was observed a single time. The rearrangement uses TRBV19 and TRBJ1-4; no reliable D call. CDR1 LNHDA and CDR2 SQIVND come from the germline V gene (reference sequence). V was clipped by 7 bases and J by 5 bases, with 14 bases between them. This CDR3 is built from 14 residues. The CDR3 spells CASTTDPTNEKLFF. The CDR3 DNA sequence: TGTGCCAGTACAACCGACCCCACGAATGAAAAACTGTTTTTT.

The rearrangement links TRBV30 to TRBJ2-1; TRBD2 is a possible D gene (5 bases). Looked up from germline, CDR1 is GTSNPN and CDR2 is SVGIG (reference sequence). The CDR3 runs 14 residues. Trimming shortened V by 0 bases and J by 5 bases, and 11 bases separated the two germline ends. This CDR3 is CAWSVSGSNNEQFF. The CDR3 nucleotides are TGTGCCTGGAGTGTTTCGGGGTCGAACAATGAGCAGTTCTTC.

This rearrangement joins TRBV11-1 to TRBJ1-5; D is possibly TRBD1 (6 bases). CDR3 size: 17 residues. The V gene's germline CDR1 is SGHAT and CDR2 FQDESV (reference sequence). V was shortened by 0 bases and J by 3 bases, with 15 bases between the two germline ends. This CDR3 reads CASSLARGADLNQPQHF. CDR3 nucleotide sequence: TGTGCCAGCAGCTTAGCCCGGGGGGCTGACCTCAATCAGCCCCAGCATTTT.

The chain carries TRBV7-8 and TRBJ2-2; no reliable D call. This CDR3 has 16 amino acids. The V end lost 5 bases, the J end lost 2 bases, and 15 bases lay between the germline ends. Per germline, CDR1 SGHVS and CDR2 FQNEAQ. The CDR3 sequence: CASSPQRPSNTGELFF. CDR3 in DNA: TGTGCCAGCAGCCCTCAGAGACCTAGTAACACCGGGGAGCTGTTTTTT.

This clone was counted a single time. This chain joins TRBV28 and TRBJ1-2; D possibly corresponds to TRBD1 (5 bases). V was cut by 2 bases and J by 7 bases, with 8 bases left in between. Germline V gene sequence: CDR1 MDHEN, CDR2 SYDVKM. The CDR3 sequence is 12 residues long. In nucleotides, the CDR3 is TGTGCCAGCAGTTTAGTCCAGGGTGGCTACACCTTC. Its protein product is CASSLVQGGYTF.

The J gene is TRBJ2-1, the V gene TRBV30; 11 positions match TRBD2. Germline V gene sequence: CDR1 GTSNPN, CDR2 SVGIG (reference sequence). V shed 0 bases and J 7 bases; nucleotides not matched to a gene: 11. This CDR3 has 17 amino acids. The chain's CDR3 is CAWSVSRTSGGVNEQFF. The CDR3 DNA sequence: TGTGCCTGGAGTGTCTCCAGAACTAGCGGGGGAGTAAATGAGCAGTTCTTC.

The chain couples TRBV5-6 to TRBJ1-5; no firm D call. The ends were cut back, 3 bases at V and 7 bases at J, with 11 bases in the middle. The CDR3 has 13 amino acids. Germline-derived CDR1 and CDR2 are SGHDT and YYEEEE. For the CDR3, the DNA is TGTGCCAGCAGCTATAGGTTAGGGCAGCCCCAGCATTTT. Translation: CASSYRLGQPQHF. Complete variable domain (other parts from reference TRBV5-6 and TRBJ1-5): DAGVTQSPTHLIKTRGQQVTLRCSPKSGHDTVSWYQQALGQGPQFIFQYYEEEERQRGNFPDRFSGHQFPNYSSELNVNALLLGDSALYLCASSYRLGQPQHFGDGTRLSIL.

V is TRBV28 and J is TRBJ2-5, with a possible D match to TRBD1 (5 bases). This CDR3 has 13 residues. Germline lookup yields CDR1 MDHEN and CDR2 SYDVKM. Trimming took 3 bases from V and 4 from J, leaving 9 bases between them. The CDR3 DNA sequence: TGTGCCAGCAGTTTCCTGGGGCGAGAGACCCAGTACTTC. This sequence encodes CASSFLGRETQYF.

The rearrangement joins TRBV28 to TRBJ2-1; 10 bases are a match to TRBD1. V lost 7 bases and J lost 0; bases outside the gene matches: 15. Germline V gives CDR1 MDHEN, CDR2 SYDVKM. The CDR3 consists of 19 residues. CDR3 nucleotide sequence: TGTGCCAGCATCCCGGGACAGGGGAAGGAGGGGGGCTCCTACAATGAGCAGTTCTTC. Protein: CASIPGQGKEGGSYNEQFF.

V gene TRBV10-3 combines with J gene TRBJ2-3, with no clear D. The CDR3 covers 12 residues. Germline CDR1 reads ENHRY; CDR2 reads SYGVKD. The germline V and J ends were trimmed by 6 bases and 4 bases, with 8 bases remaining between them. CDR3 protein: CAISDRADTQYF. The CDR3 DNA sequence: TGTGCCATCAGCGATCGAGCAGATACGCAGTATTTT.